This passage covers 6 T cell receptor beta chains from one sample sequenced in a study of vaccination and CD4 T cells after COVID-19. The treatment here: approximately 9-day PBMC culture with coronavirus spike peptide pools or control peptides (ViraFEST assay). Sequenced with the Oncomine TCR Beta short-read assay was DNA taken from cultured CD4+ T cells. MiXCR, applied by TCRdb to the PCR reads, yields one record per CDR3 protein. Among some 19,000 distinct CDR3 sequences listed, 38% were seen once. Antigens of these TCRs are unknown. Sequencing was done on a sample of cultured CD4+ T cells from blood. The source of these receptors is a human donor with COVID-19.

This chain connects TRBV30 to TRBJ1-2; D unclear. CDR1 and CDR2 from the germline V gene are GTSNPN and SVGIG (reference sequence). Trimming stripped 0 bases from V and 4 bases from J, with 6 bases between. The CDR3 runs 12 residues. CDR3 in DNA: TGTGCCTGGAGTGTCGCCAGCTATGGCTACACCTTC. Its protein product is CAWSVASYGYTF.

The chain combines TRBV10-2 with TRBJ1-4; TRBD1 is a possible D gene (5 bases). The germline gives CDR1 WSHSY, CDR2 SAAADI. The V and J ends lost 6 bases and 5 bases respectively, with 13 bases between them. The CDR3 spans 14 residues. Written as DNA, the CDR3 is TGCGCCAGCAGGCTAGACAGCAGAAATGAAAAACTGTTTTTT. Translation gives CASRLDSRNEKLFF.

The chain recombines TRBV6-1 with TRBJ2-3, with D possibly matching TRBD1 (5 bases). Germline loops: CDR1 MNHNS, CDR2 SASEGT. Between the trimmed V and J ends, which lost 7 bases and 2 bases, there was a span of 16 bases. The CDR3 has 15 amino acids. This CDR3 is CASTSPKGSTDTQYF. The CDR3 DNA reads as TGTGCCAGCACCTCGCCGAAGGGGTCCACAGATACGCAGTATTTT.

This clonotype came up a few times. The chain recombines TRBV5-1 with TRBJ2-4; D unresolved. From germline, CDR1 is SGHRS and CDR2 YFSETQ. The CDR3 totals 14 residues. Trimming stripped 5 bases from V and 6 bases from J, with 15 bases between. CDR3 sequence (DNA): TGCGCCAGCAGTAGTGGCAATCAGTTAAACATTCAGTACTTC. The encoded protein is CASSSGNQLNIQYF.

The rearrangement joins TRBV9 to TRBJ2-3; 8 nucleotides align to TRBD2. Trimming cost V 0 bases and J 0 bases; bases outside gene matches: 9. CDR3 size: 18 residues. From germline, CDR1 is SGDLS and CDR2 YYNGEE. CDR3 DNA sequence: TGTGCCAGCAGCGTAGGAGGAGTAGGACTAGCCAGCACAGATACGCAGTATTTT. Amino acid sequence: CASSVGGVGLASTDTQYF.

This clonotype was picked up a small number of times. The chain has TRBV7-3 and TRBJ2-2; D is uncertain. V was clipped by 5 bases and J by 4 bases, with 8 bases between them. The CDR3 totals 13 residues. Germline V gives CDR1 SGHTA, CDR2 FQGTGA. The CDR3 loop reads CASSPTPTGELFF. CDR3 sequence (DNA): TGTGCCAGCAGCCCCACACCCACCGGGGAGCTGTTTTTT. The full variable domain, its missing parts supplied by reference TRBV7-3 and TRBJ2-2, is GAGVSQTPSNKVTEKGKYVELRCDPISGHTALYWYRQSLGQGPEFLIYFQGTGAADDSGLPNDRFFAVRPEGSVSTLKIQRTERGDSAVYLCASSPTPTGELFFGEGSRLTVL.